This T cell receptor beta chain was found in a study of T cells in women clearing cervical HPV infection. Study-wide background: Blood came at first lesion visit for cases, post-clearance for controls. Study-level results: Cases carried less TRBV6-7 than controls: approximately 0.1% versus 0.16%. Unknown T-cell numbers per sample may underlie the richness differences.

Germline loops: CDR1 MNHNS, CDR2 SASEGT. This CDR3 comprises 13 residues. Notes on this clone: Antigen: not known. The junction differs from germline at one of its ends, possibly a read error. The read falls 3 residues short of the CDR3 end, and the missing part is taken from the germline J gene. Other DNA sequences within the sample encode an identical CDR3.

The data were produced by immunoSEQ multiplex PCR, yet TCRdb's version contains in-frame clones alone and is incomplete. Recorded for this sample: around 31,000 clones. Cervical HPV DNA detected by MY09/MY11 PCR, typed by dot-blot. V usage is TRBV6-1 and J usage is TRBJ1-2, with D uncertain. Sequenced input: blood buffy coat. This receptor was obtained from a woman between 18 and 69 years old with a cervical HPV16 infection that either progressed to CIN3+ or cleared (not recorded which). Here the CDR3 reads CASSEALLYGYTF. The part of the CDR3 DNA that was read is TGTGCCAGCAGTGAAGCCCTACTTTATGGT.